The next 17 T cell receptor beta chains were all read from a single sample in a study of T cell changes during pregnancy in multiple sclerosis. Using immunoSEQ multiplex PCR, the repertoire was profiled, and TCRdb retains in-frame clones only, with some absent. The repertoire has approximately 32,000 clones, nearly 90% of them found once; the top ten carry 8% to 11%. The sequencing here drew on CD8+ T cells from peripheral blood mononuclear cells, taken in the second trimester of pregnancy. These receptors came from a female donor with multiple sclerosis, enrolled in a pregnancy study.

CDR3 residues: CASSLTGGPGEQYF. The CDR3 DNA sequence: TGTGCCAGCAGTTTAACGGGAGGGCCGGGGGAGCAGTACTTC. The V and J genes are TRBV27 and TRBJ2-7; 8 bases match TRBD2. The V gene end was trimmed by 2 bases and the J gene end by 7 bases; junction bases not matched to a gene: 7. Germline assignment: CDR1 MNHEY and CDR2 SMNVEV (reference sequence). The CDR3 consists of 14 residues.

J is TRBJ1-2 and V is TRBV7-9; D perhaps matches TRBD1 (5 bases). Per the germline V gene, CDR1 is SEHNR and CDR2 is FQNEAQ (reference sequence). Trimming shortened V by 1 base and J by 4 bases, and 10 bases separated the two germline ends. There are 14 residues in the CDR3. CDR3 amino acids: CASSLETGLYGYTF. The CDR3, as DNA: TGTGCCAGCAGCTTAGAAACAGGTCTCTATGGCTACACCTTC.

CDR3 nucleotide sequence: TGTGCCAGCAGTGAAGTATTCCAAGAGACCCAGTACTTC. Protein: CASSEVFQETQYF. The rearrangement uses TRBV2 and TRBJ2-5; D not resolved. The CDR3 runs to 13 residues. V was cut by 1 base and J by 1 base, with 4 bases left in between. Germline V CDR1 and CDR2: SNHLY, FYNNEI.

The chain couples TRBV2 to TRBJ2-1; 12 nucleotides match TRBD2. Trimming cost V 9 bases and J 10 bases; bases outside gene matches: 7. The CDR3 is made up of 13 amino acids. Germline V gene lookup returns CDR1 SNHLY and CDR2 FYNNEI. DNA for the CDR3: TGTGCCAGTCCTAGCGGGGGGGCGCGCGAGCAGTTCTTC. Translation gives CASPSGGAREQFF.

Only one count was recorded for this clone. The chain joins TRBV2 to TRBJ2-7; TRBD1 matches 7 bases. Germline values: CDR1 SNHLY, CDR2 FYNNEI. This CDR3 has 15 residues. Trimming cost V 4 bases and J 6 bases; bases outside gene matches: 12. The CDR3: CASSVYFGTEGEQYF. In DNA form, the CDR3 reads TGTGCCAGCAGTGTTTATTTCGGGACAGAAGGCGAGCAGTACTTC. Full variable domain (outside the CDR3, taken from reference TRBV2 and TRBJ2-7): EPEVTQTPSHQVTQMGQEVILRCVPISNHLYFYWYRQILGQKVEFLVSFYNNEISEKSEIFDDQFSVERPDGSNFTLKIRSTKLEDSAMYFCASSVYFGTEGEQYFGPGTRLTVT.

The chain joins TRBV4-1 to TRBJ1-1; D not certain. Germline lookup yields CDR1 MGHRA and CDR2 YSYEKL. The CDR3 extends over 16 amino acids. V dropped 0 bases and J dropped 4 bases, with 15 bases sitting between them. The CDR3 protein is CASSQDGLAARTEAFF. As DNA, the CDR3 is TGCGCCAGCAGCCAAGATGGATTGGCAGCGCGCACTGAAGCTTTCTTT.

CDR3 DNA: TGCGCCAAGACGAAGGGGACAGGTGAGTACGAGCAGTACTTC. This gives the protein CAKTKGTGEYEQYF. V gene TRBV10-1 combines with J gene TRBJ2-7; 8 bases map to TRBD1. Germline values: CDR1 WNHNN, CDR2 SYGVQD (reference sequence). The CDR3 contains 14 residues. V shed 10 bases and J 4 bases; nucleotides not matched to a gene: 12.

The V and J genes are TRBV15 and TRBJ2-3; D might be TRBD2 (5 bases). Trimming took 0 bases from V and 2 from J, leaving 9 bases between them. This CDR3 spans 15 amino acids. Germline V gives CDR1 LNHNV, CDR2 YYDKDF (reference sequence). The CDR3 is CATSRDGMVTDTQYF. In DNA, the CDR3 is TGTGCCACCAGCAGAGACGGGATGGTCACAGATACGCAGTATTTT.

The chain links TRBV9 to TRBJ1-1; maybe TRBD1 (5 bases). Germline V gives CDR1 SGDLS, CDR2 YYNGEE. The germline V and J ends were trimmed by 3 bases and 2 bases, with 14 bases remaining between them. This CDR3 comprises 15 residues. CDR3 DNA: TGTGCCAGCAGCGCTGGTCAGGGTTTAAACACTGAAGCTTTCTTT. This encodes CASSAGQGLNTEAFF.

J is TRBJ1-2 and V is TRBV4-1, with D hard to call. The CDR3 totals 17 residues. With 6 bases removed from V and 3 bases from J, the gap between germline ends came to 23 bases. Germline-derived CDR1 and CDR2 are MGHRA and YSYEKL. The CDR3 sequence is CASSERLIRNVDYGYTF. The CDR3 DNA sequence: TGCGCCAGCAGTGAGCGCCTGATTCGGAACGTCGACTATGGCTACACCTTC.

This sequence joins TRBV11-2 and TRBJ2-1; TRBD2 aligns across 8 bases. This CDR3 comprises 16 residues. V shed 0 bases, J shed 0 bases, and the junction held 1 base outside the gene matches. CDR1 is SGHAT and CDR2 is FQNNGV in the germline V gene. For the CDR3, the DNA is TGTGCCAGCAGCTTAGAAGCGGGGGTCTCCTACAATGAGCAGTTCTTC. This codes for CASSLEAGVSYNEQFF.

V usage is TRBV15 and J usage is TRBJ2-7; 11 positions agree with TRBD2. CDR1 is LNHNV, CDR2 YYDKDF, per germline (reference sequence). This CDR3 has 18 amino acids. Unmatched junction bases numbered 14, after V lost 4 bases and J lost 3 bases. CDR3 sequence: CATSNGGFAGTSGYEQYF. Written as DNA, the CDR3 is TGTGCCACCAGCAATGGGGGTTTTGCCGGGACTAGCGGCTACGAGCAGTACTTC.

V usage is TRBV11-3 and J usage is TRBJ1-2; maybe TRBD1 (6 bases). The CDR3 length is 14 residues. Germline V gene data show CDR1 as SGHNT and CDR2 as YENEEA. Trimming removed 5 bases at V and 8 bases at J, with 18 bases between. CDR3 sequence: CASSATRGGGGYTF. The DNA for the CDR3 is TGTGCCAGCAGCGCAACTAGGGGGGGTGGAGGCTACACCTTC.

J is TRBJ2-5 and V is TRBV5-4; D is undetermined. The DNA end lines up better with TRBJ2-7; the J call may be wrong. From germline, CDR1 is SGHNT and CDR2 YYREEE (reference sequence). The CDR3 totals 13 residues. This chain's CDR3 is CASSAGISYEQYF. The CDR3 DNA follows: TGTGCCAGTTCGGCAGGCATCTCCTACGAGCAGTACTTC.

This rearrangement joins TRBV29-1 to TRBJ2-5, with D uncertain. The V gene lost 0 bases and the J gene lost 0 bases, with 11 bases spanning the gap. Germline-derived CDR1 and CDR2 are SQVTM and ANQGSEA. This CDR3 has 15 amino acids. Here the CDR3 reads CSVEDRVSNQETQYF. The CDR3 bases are TGCAGCGTTGAAGACCGGGTCAGCAACCAAGAGACCCAGTACTTC.

The CDR3 sequence: CARPGAWGGNEQFF. The CDR3 DNA sequence: TGTGCCAGGCCTGGGGCCTGGGGGGGCAATGAGCAGTTCTTC. The V and J genes are TRBV2 and TRBJ2-1; 7 nucleotides agree with TRBD2. The CDR3 covers 14 residues. Looked up from germline, CDR1 is SNHLY and CDR2 is FYNNEI. The V segment lost 9 bases and the J segment 6 bases; nucleotides outside the gene matches: 11.

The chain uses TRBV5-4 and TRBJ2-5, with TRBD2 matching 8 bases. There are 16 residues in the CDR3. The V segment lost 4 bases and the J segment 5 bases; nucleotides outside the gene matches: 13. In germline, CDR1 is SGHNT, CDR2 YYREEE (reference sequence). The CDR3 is CASSRRGAGGYETQYF. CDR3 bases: TGTGCCAGCAGCCGCCGCGGGGCGGGGGGTTACGAGACCCAGTACTTC.